The next 23 T cell receptor beta chains were all read from a single sample in a study of regulatory T cells in long-lasting Graves disease. iRepertoire HTBI primers and Arm-PCR of CDR3 regions built TCR beta libraries. From the multiplex PCR reads, TCRdb called clonotypes with MiXCR, one entry per CDR3 protein. Among roughly 560,000 distinct CDR3 sequences listed, about 12% were seen once. The time point: newly diagnosed GD, antithyroid drugs for less than 3 months. The TCR library was made from RNA that had been extracted from PBMCs in TRIzol. This same sample was also part of a study on T cells in Graves' hyperthyroidism and ophthalmopathy.

The sequencing here drew on peripheral blood mononuclear cells (PBMCs), taken at new diagnosis, from a patient treated with antithyroid drugs. These TCRs come from a woman in her twenties or thirties with Graves disease.

This clonotype has only a few counts. The junction differs from germline at one of its ends, possibly a read error. The chain recombines TRBV15 with TRBJ1-2; possible D gene TRBD1, 5 bases. CDR3 size: 14 residues. CDR1 is LNHNV, CDR2 YYDKDF, per germline (reference sequence). The CDR3 DNA sequence: TGTGCCACCAGCAGAGATCGAGGGAGGGGCCTCGCGTTCTTC. This sequence encodes CATSRDRGRGLAFF.

There are many counts of this clonotype. The chain couples TRBV7-9 to TRBJ2-7; the match to TRBD2 covers 8 bases. This CDR3 region has 11 residues. The germline V gene encodes CDR1 SEHNR and CDR2 FQNEAQ (reference sequence). After removal of 4 bases from V and 7 bases from J, the junction contained 0 bases not matched to a gene. The CDR3 DNA sequence: TGTGCCAGCAGCTCGGGAGGGGAGCAGTACTTC. Translating gives CASSSGGEQYF.

This clonotype was seen many times. J is TRBJ2-3 and V is TRBV2, with TRBD2 identical over 12 bases. With 7 bases clipped from V and 3 bases from J, the junction kept 5 bases outside the gene matches. This CDR3 spans 15 amino acids. CDR1 SNHLY and CDR2 FYNNEI come from the germline V gene. CDR3 coding DNA: TGTGCCAGCACTCTGACTAGCGGGAGAACAGATACGCAGTATTTT. Encoded protein: CASTLTSGRTDTQYF.

This clonotype was seen ten or more times. This rearrangement joins TRBV19 to TRBJ2-7; 10 bases match TRBD1. V lost 2 bases, J lost 1 base, and 8 bases stayed unmatched. The V gene's germline CDR1 is LNHDA and CDR2 SQIVND (reference sequence). This CDR3 comprises 17 residues. The DNA of the CDR3 is TGTGCCAGTAGTATAACGACGGGACAGGGGTGGTCCTACGAGCAGTACTTC. It is translated as CASSITTGQGWSYEQYF.

This clonotype was recorded at least ten times. V usage is TRBV30 and J usage is TRBJ1-1; D uncertain. Germline CDR1 and CDR2: GTSNPN and SVGIG (reference sequence). The germline V and J ends were trimmed by 3 bases and 6 bases, with 17 bases remaining between them. The CDR3 is 14 amino acids. The CDR3: CAWSAFRVVPEAFF. CDR3 nucleotide sequence: TGTGCCTGGAGCGCCTTCCGCGTAGTCCCTGAAGCTTTCTTT.

V is TRBV29-1 and J is TRBJ2-7, with D possibly matching TRBD2 (6 bases). Germline CDR1 SQVTM, CDR2 ANQGSEA. The CDR3 covers 14 residues. V was shortened by 6 bases and J by 2 bases, with 17 bases between the two germline ends. The CDR3 DNA is TGCAGCGTATCTGGGAGGACGGGGACCTACGAGCAGTACTTC. Translation gives CSVSGRTGTYEQYF.

The chain employs TRBV28 and TRBJ1-5; weak D call: TRBD1 (6 bases). CDR1 and CDR2 from the germline V gene are MDHEN and SYDVKM. Trimming pared 5 bases from V and 13 bases from J, leaving 15 bases between. The CDR3 runs 12 residues. The CDR3 DNA reads as TGTGCCAGCAGTAAAACGGCGGACAGACAGCATTTT. Its translation: CASSKTADRQHF.

This clonotype occurred many times. This chain uses TRBV13 with TRBJ2-7; 10 nucleotides align to TRBD2. The CDR3 is 16 residues long. Unmatched junction bases numbered 7, after V lost 5 bases and J lost 0 bases. The V gene's germline CDR1 is PRHDT and CDR2 FYEKMQ (reference sequence). The CDR3 is CASSTRTSGSSYEQYF. The CDR3 bases are TGTGCCAGCAGCACGCGGACTAGCGGAAGCTCCTACGAGCAGTACTTC.

This clonotype has a count of ten or more. V and J are TRBV29-1 and TRBJ2-5, with 10 bases matching TRBD2. Germline lookup yields CDR1 SQVTM and CDR2 ANQGSEA. The trim removed 5 bases at V and 3 bases at J, leaving 6 bases unmatched. The CDR3 consists of 14 residues. The CDR3: CSVKRGGTEETQYF. CDR3 DNA sequence: TGCAGCGTTAAGCGGGGGGGGACCGAAGAGACCCAGTACTTC.

This chain connects TRBV9 to TRBJ2-6; D not certain. Trimming took off 6 bases at V and 0 bases at J, with 10 bases between the two ends. This CDR3 spans 15 amino acids. Germline V gene sequence: CDR1 SGDLS, CDR2 YYNGEE. This CDR3 reads CASKYGTSGANVLTF. The CDR3 DNA sequence: TGTGCCAGCAAGTATGGCACCTCTGGGGCCAACGTCCTGACTTTC.

The sample holds many counts of this clonotype. This sequence joins TRBV10-3 and TRBJ1-1, with D hard to call. The CDR3 extends over 14 amino acids. The V end lost 3 bases, the J end lost 0 bases, and 8 bases lay between the germline ends. Germline lookup yields CDR1 ENHRY and CDR2 SYGVKD. In DNA form, the CDR3 reads TGTGCCATCAGTGACAACGGAATGAACACTGAAGCTTTCTTT. It codes for CAISDNGMNTEAFF.

This clonotype occurred a few times. The chain uses TRBV6-1 and TRBJ1-6; 7 bases are shared with TRBD1. This CDR3 spans 17 amino acids. After removal of 6 bases from V and 9 bases from J, the junction contained 17 bases not matched to a gene. Looked up from germline, CDR1 is MNHNS and CDR2 is SASEGT. CDR3 coding DNA: TGTGCCAGCAGCACCGGGAAGATAACAGGGGAGGGTTCACCCCTCCACTTT. Encoded protein: CASSTGKITGEGSPLHF.

Many counts were recorded for this clonotype. This rearrangement joins TRBV19 to TRBJ2-3, with a tentative D call TRBD2 (6 bases). V was clipped by 5 bases and J by 1 base, with 19 bases between them. Germline assignment: CDR1 LNHDA and CDR2 SQIVND (reference sequence). This CDR3 region has 17 residues. The chain's CDR3 is CASSPLFPSAGTDTQYF. CDR3 nucleotide sequence: TGTGCCAGTAGTCCCCTGTTTCCTAGCGCAGGCACAGATACGCAGTATTTT.

This clonotype was seen repeatedly, ten times or more. The chain combines TRBV5-1 with TRBJ1-2; the D is unclear. The germline V gene encodes CDR1 SGHRS and CDR2 YFSETQ. The CDR3 spans 14 residues. Trimming took 0 bases from V and 7 from J, leaving 13 bases between them. Here the CDR3 reads CASSLDGSSGGYTF. The DNA for the CDR3 is TGCGCCAGCAGCTTGGACGGTTCCTCTGGTGGCTACACCTTC.

Details on this clonotype: This may be a read error: a much more frequent sequence differs by one nucleotide. The conserved phenylalanine or tryptophan is not found at the CDR3 terminus, so this likely reflects a read error. The rearrangement links TRBV20-1 to TRBJ1-2; TRBD1 aligns across 8 bases. V shed 4 bases, J shed 4 bases, and the junction held 5 bases outside the gene matches. This CDR3 is 13 amino acids long. Germline V gene sequence: CDR1 DFQATT, CDR2 SNEGSKA (reference sequence). DNA for the CDR3: TGCAGTGCTATACAGACAGGGGTCTATGGCTACACCCTC. Its protein is CSAIQTGVYGYTL.

The sample holds a few counts of this clonotype. A much larger clonotype is one base distant, so this may be a read error. This chain links TRBV12-3 or TRBV12-4 with TRBJ2-7; D might be TRBD1 or TRBD2, each matching 6 bases. The CDR3 contains 11 residues. Between the trimmed V and J ends, which lost 11 bases and 7 bases, there was a span of 15 bases. CDR3 sequence reads: CACTQGGEQYF. The DNA of the CDR3 is TGTGCCTGCACCCAAGGGGGGGAGCAGTACTTC.

This clonotype was observed many times. The V gene is TRBV6-2 or TRBV6-3, the J gene TRBJ2-3, with D maybe TRBD1 (7 bases). The V gene's germline CDR1 is MNHEY and CDR2 SVGEGT. The CDR3 consists of 16 residues. Deletions cut 5 bases from V and 4 bases from J, with 19 bases between. The CDR3 is CASSEGAGGNPDTQYF. CDR3 coding DNA: TGTGCCAGCAGTGAAGGGGCAGGGGGGAACCCAGATACGCAGTATTTT.

This clonotype has at least ten counts. The V call is TRBV18, the J call TRBJ2-2; D might be TRBD1 or TRBD2, each matching 6 bases. From germline, CDR1 is KGHSH and CDR2 LQKENI. CDR3 length: 15 amino acids. The V and J ends lost 6 bases and 0 bases respectively, with 11 bases between them. The CDR3 DNA follows: TGTGCCAGCTCGCGGGACACAGCGAACACCGGGGAGCTGTTTTTT. It specifies CASSRDTANTGELFF.

This clonotype was seen ten or more times. This chain uses TRBV28 with TRBJ1-1; 9 nucleotides align to TRBD1. The CDR3 is 14 amino acids. Losses at the gene ends were 7 bases for V and 11 bases for J; bases not matched to a gene: 14. Germline CDR1 MDHEN, CDR2 SYDVKM. CDR3 protein: CASITGQGIRGAFF. CDR3 DNA sequence: TGTGCCAGCATAACGGGACAGGGTATACGGGGGGCTTTCTTT.

In this sample, this clonotype turned up many times. The gene calls are TRBV7-3 and TRBJ1-6; 7 nucleotides agree with TRBD1. This CDR3 is 13 amino acids long. V lost 5 bases and J lost 10; bases outside the gene matches: 5. CDR1 is SGHTA and CDR2 is FQGTGA in the germline V gene. CDR3 region: CASSRTGRSPLHF. CDR3 coding DNA: TGTGCCAGCAGCCGGACAGGAAGATCACCCCTCCACTTT.

This clonotype was detected many times. The rearrangement links TRBV5-1 to TRBJ2-1, with TRBD2 matching 10 bases. This CDR3 is 17 amino acids long. V shed 3 bases and J 6 bases; nucleotides not matched to a gene: 12. Germline V gene data show CDR1 as SGHRS and CDR2 as YFSETQ. CDR3 protein: CASSSTSGRAAGNEQFF. CDR3 nucleotide sequence: TGCGCCAGCAGCTCAACCAGCGGGAGGGCCGCCGGCAATGAGCAGTTCTTC.

At least ten counts were recorded for this clonotype. The chain uses TRBV15 and TRBJ2-3; no firm D call. With 0 bases removed from V and 5 bases from J, the gap between germline ends came to 15 bases. This CDR3 spans 16 amino acids. In germline, CDR1 is LNHNV, CDR2 YYDKDF (reference sequence). CDR3 sequence (DNA): TGTGCCACCAGCAGAGAATCCCGGCTTTTTGGAGATACGCAGTATTTT. Amino acid sequence: CATSRESRLFGDTQYF.

V is TRBV6-9 and J is TRBJ2-2; the D is unclear. Germline V gene lookup returns CDR1 MNHGY and CDR2 SVAAGI. V gave up 3 bases and J gave up 1 base, with 12 bases separating them. The CDR3 length is 16 residues. The CDR3, as DNA: TGTGCCAGCAGTTACCGCCGGGTGGGGAACACCGGGGAGCTGTTTTTT. This translates into CASSYRRVGNTGELFF.